These 15 T cell receptor beta chains originate from one sample sequenced in a study of HIV-infected patients and healthy controls. Alpha and beta constant-region primers primed reverse transcription of about 470 ng RNA. Each of the alpha and beta chains got its own library through chain-specific third strand synthesis with indices. TCRdb fed the 5' RACE reads into MiXCR, producing one record per CDR3 protein. This sample yields under 20,000 distinct CDR3 sequences, of which roughly 9.1% are seen a single time; approximately 3.1% belongs to the top ten. No cell fractionation was done, so the repertoire covers all unsorted peripheral blood T cells. The sample was blood. Receptors originate from an adult in good health.

This clonotype was found many times. This chain links TRBV29-1 with TRBJ2-4; 7 bases match TRBD1. V shed 6 bases, J shed 0 bases, and the junction held 8 bases outside the gene matches. CDR1 and CDR2 from the germline V gene are SQVTM and ANQGSEA. CDR3 size: 15 residues. The CDR3 sequence is CSVAYRGEAKNIQYF. The CDR3 region has the DNA TGCAGCGTGGCATACAGGGGCGAAGCCAAAAACATTCAGTACTTC.

The chain combines TRBV27 with TRBJ1-4; a possible D gene is TRBD1 (5 bases). Germline V gene data show CDR1 as MNHEY and CDR2 as SMNVEV (reference sequence). Trimming took 5 bases from V and 13 from J, leaving 23 bases between them. The CDR3 is 15 residues long. CDR3 DNA sequence: TGTGCCAGCAGTACCCGGGACCCCGGTTGGGATGGACTGTTTTTT. As protein: CASSTRDPGWDGLFF.

The CDR3 DNA reads TGCGCCAGCAGCTTGGGCTCTAGCGGGTTCTCCTACAATGAGCAGTTCTTC. This codes for CASSLGSSGFSYNEQFF. J is TRBJ2-1 and V is TRBV5-1; 8 positions match TRBD2. The CDR3 loop spans 17 amino acids. Per the germline V gene, CDR1 is SGHRS and CDR2 is YFSETQ. Trimming took 0 bases from V and 0 from J; bases not matched to a gene: 5.

This clonotype came up many times. V usage is TRBV4-2 and J usage is TRBJ2-3, with D possibly matching TRBD2 (5 bases). This CDR3 spans 15 amino acids. Germline V gene data show CDR1 as LGHNA and CDR2 as YNFKEQ. The V gene lost 4 bases and the J gene lost 1 base, with 12 bases spanning the gap. CDR3 in amino acids: CASSPLGGRTDTQYF. The CDR3, as DNA: TGTGCCAGCAGCCCCCTCGGAGGACGCACAGATACGCAGTATTTT.

The rearrangement joins TRBV20-1 to TRBJ2-3, with 7 bases lining up with TRBD2. V shed 3 bases and J 10 bases; nucleotides not matched to a gene: 22. CDR3 length equals 17 residues. CDR1 DFQATT and CDR2 SNEGSKA come from the germline V gene (reference sequence). As DNA, the CDR3 is TGCAGTGCTAGGTCATCTTCTTGGCGGGAGAGCCCTAATTCGCAGTATTTT. This translates into CSARSSSWRESPNSQYF.

The chain couples TRBV5-1 to TRBJ2-3, with D possibly matching TRBD2 (5 bases). CDR1 is SGHRS, CDR2 YFSETQ, per germline. Trimming stripped 3 bases from V and 1 base from J, with 12 bases between. The CDR3 loop spans 15 amino acids. The CDR3 DNA sequence: TGCGCCAGCAGCTGGGAGAATCGGGGCACAGATACGCAGTATTTT. As protein: CASSWENRGTDTQYF.

In DNA form, the CDR3 reads TGCGCCAGCAGCCATTCCGGGACAGGGGCCGCCTACGAGCAGTACTTC. This codes for CASSHSGTGAAYEQYF. The chain joins TRBV4-1 to TRBJ2-7; 10 bases fit TRBD1. This CDR3 is built from 16 residues. Looked up from germline, CDR1 is MGHRA and CDR2 is YSYEKL. J was trimmed by 2 bases and V by 3 bases; bases with no gene match: 7.

The chain couples TRBV4-2 to TRBJ2-3; D gene unclear. V lost 3 bases to trimming and J lost 5 bases, with 12 bases between them. Germline V lookup: CDR1 LGHNA, CDR2 YNFKEQ. The CDR3 runs 14 residues. DNA of the CDR3: TGTGCCAGCAGCCAGGCCTCGAGAGGAGATACGCAGTATTTT. Translating gives CASSQASRGDTQYF.

The chain recombines TRBV6-2 or TRBV6-3 with TRBJ2-7; TRBD1 matches at 8 bases. V was clipped by 8 bases and J by 0 bases; unmatched bases: 9. CDR1 and CDR2 (germline): MNHEY, SVGEGT. CDR3 length equals 15 residues. CDR3 residues: CASSQTGGFSYEQYF. The CDR3 DNA reads TGTGCCAGCTCCCAAACAGGGGGTTTCTCCTACGAGCAGTACTTC.

In this sample, this clonotype turned up a few times. The J gene is TRBJ2-3, the V gene TRBV5-1, with a possible D match to TRBD2 (5 bases). This CDR3 region has 14 residues. The germline gives CDR1 SGHRS, CDR2 YFSETQ. The germline V and J ends were trimmed by 1 base and 2 bases, with 8 bases remaining between them. CDR3 sequence reads: CASSLSGYTDTQYF. CDR3 nucleotide sequence: TGCGCCAGCAGCTTGAGCGGCTACACAGATACGCAGTATTTT.

This chain links TRBV6-6 with TRBJ1-5; no firm D call. Trimming took 2 bases from V and 5 from J, leaving 13 bases between them. Germline CDR1 reads MNHNY; CDR2 reads SVGAGI (reference sequence). The CDR3 has 15 residues. CDR3 region: CASSYTQAGHQPQHF. CDR3 nucleotides: TGTGCCAGCAGTTACACTCAGGCGGGTCATCAGCCCCAGCATTTT.

This clonotype is labeled medium-sized. V gene TRBV7-9 combines with J gene TRBJ2-7; D is uncertain. The V gene lost 3 bases and the J gene lost 7 bases, with 7 bases spanning the gap. This CDR3 is 11 amino acids long. The germline V gene has CDR1 SEHNR and CDR2 FQNEAQ (reference sequence). CDR3 bases: TGTGCCAGCAGCTTTCAAGGGGAGCAGTACTTC. Amino acid sequence: CASSFQGEQYF.

This clonotype rates as medium-sized (0.01 to 0.1%). The chain recombines TRBV4-2 with TRBJ1-1; D perhaps matches TRBD1 (5 bases). Germline V gene sequence: CDR1 LGHNA, CDR2 YNFKEQ. CDR3 length: 17 residues. The V end was cut by 0 bases, the J end by 1 base, with 15 bases between. The CDR3 spells CASSQDFSGQKNTEAFF. The CDR3 coding sequence is TGTGCCAGCAGCCAAGATTTTTCAGGGCAGAAGAACACTGAAGCTTTCTTT.

This clonotype came up a few times. The chain has TRBV7-8 and TRBJ2-1; TRBD2 might be the D (6 bases). The germline V gene encodes CDR1 SGHVS and CDR2 FQNEAQ. This CDR3 is 15 amino acids long. Trimming cost V 6 bases and J 3 bases, with 15 bases left between them. For the CDR3, the DNA is TGTGCCAGCAGTCAAGGGGCGGGATACTACAATGAGCAGTTCTTC. Its translation is CASSQGAGYYNEQFF.

This clonotype has at least ten counts. The V and J genes are TRBV6-2 or TRBV6-3 and TRBJ2-7; D call uncertain. The CDR3 sequence is 14 residues long. Germline V lookup: CDR1 MNHEY, CDR2 SVGEGT. V was cut by 2 bases and J by 2 bases, with 10 bases left in between. The CDR3 reads CASSYEPGPYEQYF. The CDR3 bases are TGTGCCAGCAGTTACGAGCCGGGCCCCTACGAGCAGTACTTC.